Following are 29 T cell receptor beta chains from one sample sequenced in a study of T cells after yellow fever vaccination. TCRdb redid the calling of the 5' RACE reads with MiXCR, one entry per CDR3 protein. The repertoire has just over 300,000 distinct CDR3 sequences, around 4% of them found once; the top ten carry 23%. The starting material was PBMCs, obtained on the day of the yellow fever booster vaccination. The receptors originated from a man younger than 35 who received the YFV17D yellow fever vaccine.

This clonotype was seen ten or more times. J is TRBJ2-5 and V is TRBV5-4; D possibly matches TRBD1 or TRBD2 (7 bases each). The V gene lost 5 bases and the J gene lost 3 bases, with 14 bases spanning the gap. Germline V lookup: CDR1 SGHNT, CDR2 YYREEE (reference sequence). This CDR3 has 14 residues. The CDR3 DNA reads as TGTGCCAGCAGGGGGGGGACAGACAAAGAGACCCAGTACTTC. Its protein product is CASRGGTDKETQYF.

This clonotype was found many times. J is TRBJ2-7 and V is TRBV29-1; either TRBD1 or TRBD2 may supply D (6 bases each). The CDR3 has 11 residues. Germline assignment: CDR1 SQVTM and CDR2 ANQGSEA. The V end was cut by 5 bases, the J end by 3 bases, with 8 bases between. The CDR3 region has the DNA TGCAGCGTTAGGGGGGACTACGAGCAGTACTTC. This translates into CSVRGDYEQYF.

V gene TRBV6-5 combines with J gene TRBJ2-3; D may be TRBD1 or TRBD2 (7 bases each). V dropped 7 bases and J dropped 6 bases, with 17 bases sitting between them. CDR3 length: 14 amino acids. In germline, CDR1 is MNHEY, CDR2 SVGAGI. In nucleotides, the CDR3 is TGTGCCAGCACCCAGGGGGAGGGTGGGGATACGCAGTATTTT. Translated, it gives CASTQGEGGDTQYF.

This clonotype was recorded at least ten times. The chain uses TRBV7-2 and TRBJ2-7; 8 bases match TRBD2. The V gene's germline CDR1 is SGHTA and CDR2 FQGNSA. The CDR3 runs to 13 residues. Trimming at V came to 3 bases and at J to 3 bases, leaving 1 base not matched to a gene. The CDR3 sequence is CASSLSGSYEQYF. The CDR3 nucleotides are TGTGCCAGCAGCTTGAGCGGGAGCTACGAGCAGTACTTC. The full variable domain, rest sourced from reference TRBV7-2 and TRBJ2-7, is GAGVSQSPSNKVTEKGKDVELRCDPISGHTALYWYRQSLGQGLEFLIYFQGNSAPDKSGLPSDRFSAERTGGSVSTLTIQRTQQEDSAVYLCASSLSGSYEQYFGPGTRLTVT.

This clonotype was observed a handful of times. The chain has TRBV12-3 or TRBV12-4 and TRBJ1-4, with D unclear. The CDR3 sequence is 14 residues long. V was clipped by 3 bases and J by 8 bases, with 13 bases between them. CDR3 nucleotides: TGTGCCAGCAGTTTCTCAGGCCGGTCGGAAAAACTGTTTTTT. It is translated as CASSFSGRSEKLFF.

The sample holds many counts of this clonotype. The chain is built from TRBV27 and TRBJ2-7; maybe TRBD1 (5 bases). Trimming removed 3 bases at V and 6 bases at J, with 12 bases between. The CDR3 length is 13 residues. In germline, CDR1 is MNHEY, CDR2 SMNVEV (reference sequence). As DNA, the CDR3 is TGTGCCAGCAGTTTTGGGCAGGGCGGCGAGCAGTACTTC. Amino acid sequence: CASSFGQGGEQYF.

Ten or more counts support this clonotype. This chain connects TRBV25-1 to TRBJ2-7; possibly TRBD1 for D (6 bases). V was pared by 4 bases and J by 0 bases, with 10 bases between. The CDR3 runs to 14 residues. Looked up from germline, CDR1 is MGHDK and CDR2 is SYGVNS. The CDR3 loop is CASSAYRDSYEQYF. The CDR3 DNA reads as TGTGCCAGCAGTGCTTACAGGGACTCCTACGAGCAGTACTTC.

This clonotype was observed many times. This CDR3 is CSATTLSGQFF. In DNA form, the CDR3 reads TGCAGTGCAACGACCCTGTCGGGGCAGTTCTTC. V is TRBV20-1 and J is TRBJ2-1; D unclear. V lost 6 bases to trimming and J lost 12 bases, with 15 bases between them. The CDR3 covers 11 residues. Germline V lookup: CDR1 DFQATT, CDR2 SNEGSKA (reference sequence).

The chain is built from TRBV3-1 and TRBJ2-5; 7 bases agree with TRBD2. V gave up 4 bases and J gave up 4 bases; unmatched junction bases: 6. The CDR3 length is 14 residues. The germline gives CDR1 LGHDT, CDR2 YNNKEL (reference sequence). The chain's CDR3 is CASSPGGEGETQYF. CDR3 nucleotides: TGTGCCAGCAGCCCTGGCGGGGAGGGAGAGACCCAGTACTTC.

The sample holds a few counts of this clonotype. The CDR3 protein is CASSSPGGHLHF. For the CDR3, the DNA is TGTGCCAGCAGCTCCCCCGGGGGGCACCTCCACTTT. The chain uses TRBV7-3 and TRBJ1-6, with D maybe TRBD1 (6 bases). The V end was cut by 4 bases, the J end by 15 bases, with 13 bases between. Germline V gene lookup returns CDR1 SGHTA and CDR2 FQGTGA. There are 12 residues in the CDR3.

The V and J genes are TRBV5-1 and TRBJ2-6; TRBD1 is a possible D gene (5 bases). CDR3 length: 16 amino acids. V was cut by 3 bases and J by 0 bases, with 10 bases left in between. Germline CDR1 reads SGHRS; CDR2 reads YFSETQ. This CDR3 reads CASSSAGSSGANVLTF. The DNA of the CDR3 is TGCGCCAGCAGCTCGGCAGGGTCCTCTGGGGCCAACGTCCTGACTTTC.

There are many counts of this clonotype. The V call is TRBV7-9, the J call TRBJ2-1; TRBD2 aligns across 8 bases. Per the germline V gene, CDR1 is SEHNR and CDR2 is FQNEAQ (reference sequence). J was trimmed by 7 bases and V by 2 bases; bases with no gene match: 13. The CDR3 has 17 residues. CDR3 sequence (DNA): TGTGCCAGCAGCTTAAGATTCGGCGGGGGGCATAGGAATGAGCAGTTCTTC. It encodes CASSLRFGGGHRNEQFF.

V is TRBV29-1 and J is TRBJ2-5, with TRBD1 identical over 7 bases. The V gene end was trimmed by 7 bases and the J gene end by 5 bases; junction bases not matched to a gene: 7. CDR1 is SQVTM, CDR2 ANQGSEA, per germline. This CDR3 has 12 amino acids. This chain's CDR3 is CSGWDRRETQYF. CDR3 in DNA: TGCAGCGGGTGGGACAGAAGGGAGACCCAGTACTTC.

The chain has TRBV7-7 and TRBJ2-1, with 12 bases identical to TRBD2. The ends lost 4 bases at V and 9 bases at J; junction bases unmatched: 10. The germline V gene encodes CDR1 SSHAT and CDR2 FNYEAQ (reference sequence). The CDR3 is 16 residues long. CDR3 coding DNA: TGTGCCAGCAGCTCGACTCTAGCGGGGGGGCCTGGTGAGCAGTTCTTC. Translating gives CASSSTLAGGPGEQFF.

In its sample, this clonotype was seen many times. The chain combines TRBV5-4 with TRBJ1-1; D unresolved. V dropped 0 bases and J dropped 5 bases, with 11 bases sitting between them. This CDR3 region has 14 residues. CDR1 SGHNT and CDR2 YYREEE come from the germline V gene (reference sequence). The CDR3, as DNA: TGTGCCAGCAGCTTGGAAGGGAGAGGAACTGAAGCTTTCTTT. Amino acid sequence: CASSLEGRGTEAFF.

There are many counts of this clonotype. The V gene is TRBV25-1, the J gene TRBJ2-7, with 10 bases lining up with TRBD1. V was pared by 4 bases and J by 3 bases, with 18 bases of the junction left unmatched. Germline CDR1 reads MGHDK; CDR2 reads SYGVNS. The CDR3 totals 19 residues. This CDR3 is CASSGAPGQGNLGGYEQYF. In DNA form, the CDR3 reads TGTGCCAGCAGTGGGGCCCCGGGACAGGGGAATCTGGGTGGCTACGAGCAGTACTTC.

This clonotype has at least ten counts. The CDR3 loop is CASSTAPGEGEQYV. The CDR3 DNA reads TGCGCCAGCAGCACCGCCCCAGGGGAAGGCGAGCAGTACGTC. The gene calls are TRBV5-1 and TRBJ2-7; tentative D call: TRBD1 (6 bases). There are 14 residues in the CDR3. V lost 4 bases and J lost 6, with 17 bases in between. Per the germline V gene, CDR1 is SGHRS and CDR2 is YFSETQ.

This clonotype was detected many times. The V gene is TRBV5-6, the J gene TRBJ2-2, with D unclear. The CDR3 is 15 residues long. V was trimmed by 2 bases and J by 1 base, leaving 9 bases between them. Germline-derived CDR1 and CDR2 are SGHDT and YYEEEE. DNA of the CDR3: TGTGCCAGCAGCTTTATATCGGGGAACACCGGGGAGCTGTTTTTT. Amino acids: CASSFISGNTGELFF.

There are many counts of this clonotype. The chain is built from TRBV29-1 and TRBJ2-5, with D uncertain. Germline lookup yields CDR1 SQVTM and CDR2 ANQGSEA. This CDR3 is built from 13 residues. V lost 1 base to trimming and J lost 5 bases, with 11 bases between them. The CDR3 loop reads CSVEARPRETQYF. As DNA, the CDR3 is TGCAGCGTTGAAGCCAGACCAAGGGAGACCCAGTACTTC.

This clonotype was recorded many times. V gene TRBV6-2 or TRBV6-3 combines with J gene TRBJ1-1, with D tentatively TRBD1 (6 bases). The CDR3 sequence is 15 residues long. V was clipped by 0 bases and J by 4 bases, with 12 bases between them. Germline V gene lookup returns CDR1 MNHEY and CDR2 SVGEGT. CDR3 loop: CASSYSGKGGTEAFF. The CDR3 DNA reads TGTGCCAGCAGTTACTCGGGTAAAGGGGGCACTGAAGCTTTCTTT.

This clonotype occurred a few times. V and J are TRBV12-3 or TRBV12-4 and TRBJ2-7; D unclear. The CDR3 consists of 12 residues. Trimming pared 4 bases from V and 4 bases from J, leaving 8 bases between. Written as DNA, the CDR3 is TGTGCCAGCAGTTCAAGGGCGTACGAGCAGTACGTC. Its translation: CASSSRAYEQYV.

This chain connects TRBV13 to TRBJ2-5; D not certain. From germline, CDR1 is PRHDT and CDR2 FYEKMQ (reference sequence). The CDR3 has 14 amino acids. V was clipped by 4 bases and J by 5 bases, with 14 bases between them. CDR3 sequence reads: CASSSRAVGETQYF. CDR3 DNA sequence: TGTGCCAGCAGCTCTAGGGCCGTAGGGGAGACCCAGTACTTC.

The table lists this clonotype with many counts. The rearrangement uses TRBV6-1 and TRBJ2-1, with 9 bases fitting TRBD2. Germline V gene data show CDR1 as MNHNS and CDR2 as SASEGT. The length of the CDR3 is 15 residues. Losses at the gene ends were 5 bases for V and 7 bases for J; bases not matched to a gene: 9. CDR3 protein: CASSPAGGAKNEQFF. The CDR3 nucleotides are TGTGCCAGCAGTCCAGCGGGGGGCGCGAAGAATGAGCAGTTCTTC.

The V and J genes are TRBV6-5 and TRBJ2-6, with D hard to call. V lost 6 bases, J lost 1 base, and 10 bases lay in between. Germline V gene data show CDR1 as MNHEY and CDR2 as SVGAGI. The CDR3 runs 15 residues. CDR3 residues: CASRASPSGANVLTF. The CDR3 bases are TGTGCCAGCAGGGCTTCCCCATCTGGGGCCAACGTCCTGACTTTC.

V is TRBV28 and J is TRBJ2-1; 8 positions agree with TRBD1. V lost 10 bases, J lost 5 bases, and 7 bases stayed unmatched. The CDR3 runs 13 residues. CDR1 and CDR2 (germline): MDHEN, SYDVKM. The CDR3 spells CATLPGQDNEQFF. CDR3 DNA: TGTGCCACCTTACCGGGACAGGACAATGAGCAGTTCTTC.

For the CDR3, the DNA is TGTGCCAGCAGTTACGGGACAGGGTTCGCCCAGTACTTC. It specifies CASSYGTGFAQYF. This chain joins TRBV27 and TRBJ2-5; 9 bases match TRBD1. The CDR3 is 13 residues long. V gave up 4 bases and J gave up 9 bases; unmatched junction bases: 6. Germline V gene lookup returns CDR1 MNHEY and CDR2 SMNVEV (reference sequence).

This clonotype was observed at least ten times. The rearrangement links TRBV4-2 to TRBJ2-1, with a tentative D call TRBD2 (5 bases). This CDR3 has 15 amino acids. Trimming took 1 base from V and 8 from J, leaving 15 bases between them. The V gene's germline CDR1 is LGHNA and CDR2 YNFKEQ. The CDR3 DNA sequence: TGTGCCAGCAGCCAAGGGACGCAAGCGAGGGATGAGCAGTTCTTC. Its translation: CASSQGTQARDEQFF.

This clonotype was seen at least ten times. The genes are TRBV30 and TRBJ1-1; no definite D call. The CDR3 extends over 12 amino acids. In germline, CDR1 is GTSNPN, CDR2 SVGIG (reference sequence). The germline V and J ends were trimmed by 4 bases and 11 bases, with 17 bases remaining between them. DNA for the CDR3: TGTGCCTGGACGAGCGTGGCAGGCTTGGCTTTCTTT. It yields the protein CAWTSVAGLAFF.

Comments on this clonotype: A much larger clone differs from this one at a single base, so this may be a read error. V is TRBV7-7 and J is TRBJ2-5; 7 nucleotides align to TRBD1. This CDR3 has 16 amino acids. Germline V gene data show CDR1 as SSHAT and CDR2 as FNYEAQ (reference sequence). For the CDR3, the DNA is TGTGCCAGCAGCTTAGCTCCGACAGGGAAAGGGGAGACCCTGTACTTC. Translating gives CASSLAPTGKGETLYF. Variable domain in full (rest from reference TRBV7-7 and TRBJ2-5): GAGVSQSPRYKVTKRGQDVTLRCDPISSHATLYWYQQALGQGPEFLTYFNYEAQPDKSGLPSDRFSAERPEGSISTLTIQRTEQRDSAMYRCASSLAPTGKGETLYFGPGTRLLVL.